This TCR beta chain was captured by sequencing in a study of T cells in Graves' hyperthyroidism and ophthalmopathy. Points from the study as a whole: Most thyroid clonotypes expanded above 0.001 appeared in blood too.

Many counts were recorded for this clonotype. What it recognizes is unknown. Amplified TCR beta CDR3 regions came from RNA transcripts. Using the HTBI primer set, a first-round RT-PCR was run on the TCR CDR3. One entry per CDR3 protein, called by TCRdb with MiXCR from the multiplex PCR reads. The sample consists of hundreds of thousands of distinct CDR3 sequences, roughly 40% of them appearing once. Stable Graves' hyperthyroidism denoted no ophthalmopathy progression over 18 months. Aged 18 to 65, the patients had hyperthyroidism that was newly diagnosed and had lasted under 2 months. Lactation, pregnancy, other autoimmune disease or uncontrolled infection excluded patients. There are 13 residues in the CDR3. Germline CDR1 reads SNHLY; CDR2 reads FYNNEI. V was clipped by 7 bases and J by 9 bases, with 16 bases between them.

The chain couples TRBV2 to TRBJ1-5; no reliable D call. Sequencing was done on a sample of blood. The source of this sequence is a man aged 18 to 35 with Graves' hyperthyroidism. CDR3 residues: CASNPGGFWPQHF. The CDR3 coding sequence is TGTGCCAGCAATCCTGGAGGATTTTGGCCCCAGCATTTT. The whole variable domain, filled in from reference TRBV2 and TRBJ1-5, reads EPEVTQTPSHQVTQMGQEVILRCVPISNHLYFYWYRQILGQKVEFLVSFYNNEISEKSEIFDDQFSVERPDGSNFTLKIRSTKLEDSAMYFCASNPGGFWPQHFGDGTRLSIL.